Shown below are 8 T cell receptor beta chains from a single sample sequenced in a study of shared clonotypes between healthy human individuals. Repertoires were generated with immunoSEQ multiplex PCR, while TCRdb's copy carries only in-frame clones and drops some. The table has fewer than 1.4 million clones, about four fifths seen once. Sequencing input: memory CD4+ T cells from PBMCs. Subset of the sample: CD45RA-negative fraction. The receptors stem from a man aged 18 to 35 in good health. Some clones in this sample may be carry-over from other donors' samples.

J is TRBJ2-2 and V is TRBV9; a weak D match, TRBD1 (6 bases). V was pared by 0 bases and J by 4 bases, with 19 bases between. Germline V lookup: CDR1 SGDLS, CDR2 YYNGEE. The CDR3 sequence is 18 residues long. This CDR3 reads CASSVAPGTPALTGELFF. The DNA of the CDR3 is TGTGCCAGCAGCGTAGCTCCCGGGACACCGGCCCTCACCGGGGAGCTGTTTTTT.

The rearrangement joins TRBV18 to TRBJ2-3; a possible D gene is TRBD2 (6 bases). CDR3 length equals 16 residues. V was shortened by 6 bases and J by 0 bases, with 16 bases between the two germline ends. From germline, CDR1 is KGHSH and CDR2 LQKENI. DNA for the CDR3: TGTGCCAGCTCGCCCTTTGGCGGGACCAGCACAGATACGCAGTATTTT. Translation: CASSPFGGTSTDTQYF.

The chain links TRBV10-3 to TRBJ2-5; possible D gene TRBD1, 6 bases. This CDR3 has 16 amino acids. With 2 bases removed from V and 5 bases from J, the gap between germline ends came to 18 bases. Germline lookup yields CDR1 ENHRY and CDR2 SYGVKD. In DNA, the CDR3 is TGTGCCATCAGTGAGGGGCAGGGGAAAGGTTGGGAGACCCAGTACTTC. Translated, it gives CAISEGQGKGWETQYF.

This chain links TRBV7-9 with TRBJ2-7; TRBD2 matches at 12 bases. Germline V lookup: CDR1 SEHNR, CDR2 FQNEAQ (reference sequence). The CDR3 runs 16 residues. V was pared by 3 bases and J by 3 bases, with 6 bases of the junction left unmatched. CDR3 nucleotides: TGTGCCAGCAGCTTCAGTCCGACTAGCGGGAGCTACGAGCAGTACTTC. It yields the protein CASSFSPTSGSYEQYF.

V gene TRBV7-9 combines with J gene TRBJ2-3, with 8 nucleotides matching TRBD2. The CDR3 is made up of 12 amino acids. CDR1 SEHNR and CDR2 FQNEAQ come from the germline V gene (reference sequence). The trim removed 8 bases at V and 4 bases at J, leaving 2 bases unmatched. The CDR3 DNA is TGTGCCAGCGCGGGAGGCGCAGATACGCAGTATTTT. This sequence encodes CASAGGADTQYF.

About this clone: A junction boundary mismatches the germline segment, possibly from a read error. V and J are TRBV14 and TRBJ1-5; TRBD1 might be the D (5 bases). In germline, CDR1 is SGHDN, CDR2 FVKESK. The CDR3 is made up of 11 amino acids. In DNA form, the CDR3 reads TGTGCCAGCAGCCAAGCTACGGACACGGGATTT. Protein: CASSQATDTGF.

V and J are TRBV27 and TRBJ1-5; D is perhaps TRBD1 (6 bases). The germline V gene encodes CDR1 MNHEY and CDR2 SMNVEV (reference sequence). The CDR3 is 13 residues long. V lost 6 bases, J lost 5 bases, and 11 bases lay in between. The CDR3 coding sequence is TGTGCCAGCAGGAGGGACACTGATCAGCCCCAGCATTTT. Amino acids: CASRRDTDQPQHF.

CDR3 nucleotides: TGTGCCAGCAGCTTAGAGGGCGGACATTATGAAGCTTTCTTT. It translates to CASSLEGGHYEAFF. The J gene is TRBJ1-1, the V gene TRBV7-2; possibly TRBD1 for D (5 bases). This CDR3 comprises 14 residues. Deletions cut 1 base from V and 7 bases from J, with 13 bases between. Germline lookup yields CDR1 SGHTA and CDR2 FQGNSA.